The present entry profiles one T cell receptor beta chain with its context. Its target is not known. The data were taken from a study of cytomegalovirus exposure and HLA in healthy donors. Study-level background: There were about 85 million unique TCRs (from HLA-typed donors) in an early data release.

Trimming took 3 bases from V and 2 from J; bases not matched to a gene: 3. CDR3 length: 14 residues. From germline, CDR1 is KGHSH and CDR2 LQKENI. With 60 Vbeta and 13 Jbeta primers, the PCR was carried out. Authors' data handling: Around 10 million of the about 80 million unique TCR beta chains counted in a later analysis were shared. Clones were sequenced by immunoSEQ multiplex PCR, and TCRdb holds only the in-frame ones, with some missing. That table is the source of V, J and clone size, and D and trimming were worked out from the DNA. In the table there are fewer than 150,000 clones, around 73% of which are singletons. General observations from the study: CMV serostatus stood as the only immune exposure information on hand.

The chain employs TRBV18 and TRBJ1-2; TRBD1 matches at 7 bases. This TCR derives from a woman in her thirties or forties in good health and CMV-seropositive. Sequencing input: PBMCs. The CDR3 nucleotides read TGTGCCAGCTCACCCCCGGGACAGAACTATGGCTACACCTTC. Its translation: CASSPPGQNYGYTF. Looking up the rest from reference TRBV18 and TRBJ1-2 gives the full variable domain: NAGVMQNPRHLVRRRGQEARLRCSPMKGHSHVYWYRQLPEEGLKFMVYLQKENIIDESGMPKERFSAEFPKEGPSILRIQQVVRGDSAAYFCASSPPGQNYGYTFGSGTRLTVV.